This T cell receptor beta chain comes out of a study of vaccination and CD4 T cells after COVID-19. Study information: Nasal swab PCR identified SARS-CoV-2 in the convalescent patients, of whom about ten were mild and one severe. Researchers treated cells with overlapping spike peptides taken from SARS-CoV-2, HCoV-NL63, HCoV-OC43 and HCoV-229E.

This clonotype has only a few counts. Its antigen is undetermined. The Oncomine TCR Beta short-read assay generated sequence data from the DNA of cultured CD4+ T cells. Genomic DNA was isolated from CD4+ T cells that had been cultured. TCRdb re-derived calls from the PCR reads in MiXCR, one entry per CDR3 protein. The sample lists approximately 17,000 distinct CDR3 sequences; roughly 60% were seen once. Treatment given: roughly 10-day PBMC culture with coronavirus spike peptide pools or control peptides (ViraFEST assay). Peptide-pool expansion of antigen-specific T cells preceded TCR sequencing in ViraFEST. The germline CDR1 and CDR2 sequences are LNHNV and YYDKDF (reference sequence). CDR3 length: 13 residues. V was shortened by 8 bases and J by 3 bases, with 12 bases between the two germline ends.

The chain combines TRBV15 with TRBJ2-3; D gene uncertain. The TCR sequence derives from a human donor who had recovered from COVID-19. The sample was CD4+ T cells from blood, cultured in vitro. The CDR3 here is CATGNAATDTQYF. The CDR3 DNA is TGTGCCACCGGGAATGCCGCGACAGATACGCAGTATTTT.